Detailed here is one T cell receptor beta chain. The clone's antigen remains unknown. Base-call qualities are not available, and no considerably larger clone is one nucleotide away. This specimen belongs to a study of blood T cell repertoires in COVID-19 (dated by TCRdb to about 2020). Some background on the complete study: Samples covering the acute and convalescent phases of COVID-19 were provided by collaborators in the United States, Italy and Spain. Where available, HLA class I and class II types were taken from metadata supplied by the sample provider and were not determined by assay-based typing. The material from the prospective study consisted of cDNA or gDNA derived from T cells, B-cell-depleted T cells, or PBMCs. Deeply sampled blood TCRbeta repertoires from subjects exposed to, actively infected with, or recovered from COVID-19 were included in the dataset. The repertoires were released in a freely available public database meant as a resource for research on the immune response to SARS-CoV-2. Sample metadata almost always included a de-identified subject ID, COVID-19 status, age in years and sex. Samples were obtained from the ongoing ImmuneRACE study (first 160 participants) and from 1,254 subjects provided by 6 global collaborators. General study outcomes and caveats: The quantity of clinical and demographic metadata differed by source and by participant and was supplied without curation.

Each collaborating institution followed its own protocols to collect whole blood in K2EDTA tubes. Collaborator samples were shipped for TCRbeta analysis as frozen whole blood, isolated PBMCs, or DNA extracted from either sample type. TCRbeta CDR3 regions were amplified from genomic DNA by means of the immunoSEQ Assay, a bias-controlled multiplex PCR. Regarding the original processing steps: Nucleated cell counts per sample were estimated from amplification of reference gene primers within the assay. To quantify the absolute abundance of each unique TCRbeta CDR3 rearrangement, sequence reads were collapsed and filtered. Productive Simpson clonality was computed per sample as the square root of Simpson's diversity index over productive rearrangements. TCRdb took this table from immuneACCESS and kept in-frame rearrangements with V and J called. Such tables lack part of the clones; where checked against another copy, unresolved V genes explain under half of the gap, and the rest is unexplained. The V and J calls and clone size are taken from that table; D and trimming were inferred from the DNA. Across this sample there are roughly 200,000 clones, with around 87% seen only once. The ten largest account for roughly 0.56% of the sample.

CDR1 ENHRY and CDR2 SYGVKD are derived from the germline V gene. V and J lose 2 bases and 8 bases, and a span of 13 bases separates them. From cysteine to phenylalanine, the CDR3 is 15 amino acids long. Only the CDR3 portion is preserved as DNA: 45 bases, with reading frame beginning at the first base. This sequence uses TRBV10-3 and TRBJ1-6; TRBD1 is perhaps the D gene, given 5 matching bases. Sequencing was carried out using peripheral blood. This receptor was taken from a man in his forties or fifties with acute or convalescent COVID-19. The DNA reads as follows: TGTGCCATCAGTGAGGTAGGGGAACGGGATTCACCCCTCCACTTT. Its protein is CAISEVGERDSPLHF.